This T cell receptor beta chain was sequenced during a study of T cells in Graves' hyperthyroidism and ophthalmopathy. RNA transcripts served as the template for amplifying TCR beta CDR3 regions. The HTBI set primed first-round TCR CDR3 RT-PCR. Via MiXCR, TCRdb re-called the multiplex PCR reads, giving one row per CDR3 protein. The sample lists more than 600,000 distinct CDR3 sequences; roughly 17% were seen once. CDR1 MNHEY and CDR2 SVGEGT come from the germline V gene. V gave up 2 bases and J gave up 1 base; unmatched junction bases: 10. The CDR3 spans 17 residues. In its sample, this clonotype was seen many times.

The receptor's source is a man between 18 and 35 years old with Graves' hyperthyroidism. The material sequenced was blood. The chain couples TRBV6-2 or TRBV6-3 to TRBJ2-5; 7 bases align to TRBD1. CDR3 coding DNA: TGTGCCAGCAGTTACGAGGGTTTGGACAGGATCCAAGAGACCCAGTACTTC. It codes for CASSYEGLDRIQETQYF.